This is a list of T cell receptor beta chains from one sample in a study of T cell responses to AZD1222 COVID-19 vaccine. This table comes from immunoSEQ multiplex PCR, and its TCRdb copy is limited to in-frame clones, with some not included. The table has roughly 120,000 clones, roughly nine tenths seen once. The source was peripheral blood, collected on day 0 of AZD1222 vaccination. All receptors derive from an adult in good health. The CDR3 runs from the conserved cysteine through the conserved F or W. Fields, in order: clone size, D gene, J gene, V gene, CDR3 protein, CDR3 DNA. The D gene is left open where the match is weak. Expanded clones are given a class, and other clones once, few, many or no size at all.

abundance: NA; d_gene: NA; j_gene: TRBJ1-6; v_gene: TRBV2; CDR3aa: CASRGGPGERGSPLHF; CDR3nt: TGTGCCAGCAGGGGGGGCCCGGGGGAACGGGGATCACCCCTCCACTTT
abundance: NA; d_gene: NA; j_gene: TRBJ1-5; v_gene: TRBV10-3; CDR3aa: CAISAEPASQPQHF; CDR3nt: TGTGCCATCAGTGCGGAGCCCGCCAGTCAGCCCCAGCATTTT
abundance: NA; d_gene: NA; j_gene: TRBJ2-7; v_gene: TRBV7-7; CDR3aa: CASSLESGYEQYF; CDR3nt: TGTGCCAGCAGCTTAGAGTCTGGATACGAGCAGTACTTC
abundance: NA; d_gene: NA; j_gene: TRBJ2-3; v_gene: TRBV9; CDR3aa: CASSVGAADTQYF; CDR3nt: TGTGCCAGCAGCGTAGGCGCGGCAGATACGCAGTATTTT
abundance: NA; d_gene: NA; j_gene: TRBJ1-2; v_gene: TRBV5-4; CDR3aa: CASTILGGDYGYTF; CDR3nt: TGTGCCAGCACCATCCTAGGGGGTGACTATGGCTACACCTTC
abundance: once; d_gene: NA; j_gene: TRBJ2-2; v_gene: TRBV14; CDR3aa: CASSQDPGNTGELFF; CDR3nt: TGTGCCAGCAGCCAAGATCCCGGGAACACCGGGGAGCTGTTTTTT
abundance: NA; d_gene: NA; j_gene: TRBJ1-5; v_gene: TRBV27; CDR3aa: CASSAYLAAQPQHF; CDR3nt: TGTGCCAGCAGTGCCTATTTGGCGGCTCAGCCCCAGCATTTT
abundance: NA; d_gene: TRBD1; j_gene: TRBJ2-7; v_gene: TRBV7-2; CDR3aa: CASSPTGQGVLEQYF; CDR3nt: TGTGCCAGCAGCCCGACGGGACAGGGAGTCCTTGAGCAGTACTTC
abundance: NA; d_gene: NA; j_gene: TRBJ1-2; v_gene: TRBV6-1; CDR3aa: CASSEVPEGGRKTF; CDR3nt: TGTGCCAGCAGTGAAGTGCCTGAGGGAGGCCGTAAGACCTTC
abundance: NA; d_gene: NA; j_gene: TRBJ1-1; v_gene: TRBV29-1; CDR3aa: CSVGAGWATEAFF; CDR3nt: TGCAGCGTTGGGGCGGGGTGGGCCACTGAAGCTTTCTTT
abundance: NA; d_gene: TRBD1; j_gene: TRBJ1-1; v_gene: TRBV29-1; CDR3aa: CSGLQGVYPMNTEAFF; CDR3nt: TGCAGCGGCCTACAGGGGGTTTACCCCATGAACACTGAAGCTTTCTTT
abundance: NA; d_gene: NA; j_gene: TRBJ1-1; v_gene: TRBV4-1; CDR3aa: CASSQDGQPNTEAFF; CDR3nt: TGCGCCAGCAGCCAAGACGGACAGCCGAACACTGAAGCTTTCTTT
abundance: NA; d_gene: NA; j_gene: TRBJ1-5; v_gene: TRBV20-1; CDR3aa: CSASIDGFSNQPQHF; CDR3nt: TGCAGTGCTAGTATTGACGGGTTTAGCAATCAGCCCCAGCATTTT
abundance: NA; d_gene: TRBD1; j_gene: TRBJ1-1; v_gene: TRBV5-6; CDR3aa: CASSRGQLTGTEAFF; CDR3nt: TGTGCCAGCAGCAGGGGACAGTTGACGGGCACTGAAGCTTTCTTT
abundance: once; d_gene: TRBD2; j_gene: TRBJ2-3; v_gene: TRBV13; CDR3aa: CASSFLGGRAPDTQYF; CDR3nt: TGTGCCAGCAGCTTTCTTGGCGGGAGGGCCCCAGATACGCAGTATTTT
abundance: NA; d_gene: NA; j_gene: TRBJ1-4; v_gene: TRBV27; CDR3aa: CASSRSSGAFNEKLFF; CDR3nt: TGTGCCAGCAGTCGATCCTCCGGGGCCTTTAATGAAAAACTGTTTTTT
abundance: NA; d_gene: TRBD2; j_gene: TRBJ2-3; v_gene: TRBV19; CDR3aa: CASSPGEGTTDTQYF; CDR3nt: TGTGCCAGTAGTCCGGGGGAGGGTACCACAGATACGCAGTATTTT
abundance: NA; d_gene: NA; j_gene: TRBJ2-2; v_gene: TRBV19; CDR3aa: CASSDFGTGELFF; CDR3nt: TGTGCCAGTAGTGATTTCGGCACCGGGGAGCTGTTTTTT
abundance: once; d_gene: NA; j_gene: TRBJ1-1; v_gene: TRBV18; CDR3aa: CASSPPMQVSSQSFF; CDR3nt: TGTGCCAGCTCACCACCCATGCAGGTGTCATCGCAATCTTTCTTT
abundance: NA; d_gene: NA; j_gene: TRBJ1-1; v_gene: TRBV12-3/TRBV12-4; CDR3aa: CASSWGRSLVGF; CDR3nt: TGTGCCAGCAGCTGGGGCAGGAGTTTGGTAGGGTTT
abundance: NA; d_gene: TRBD1; j_gene: TRBJ1-5; v_gene: TRBV5-1; CDR3aa: CASSLGGQGDNQPQHF; CDR3nt: TGCGCCAGCAGCTTGGGCGGACAGGGAGATAATCAGCCCCAGCATTTT
abundance: NA; d_gene: NA; j_gene: TRBJ1-2; v_gene: TRBV6-5; CDR3aa: CASSYFAGGYTF; CDR3nt: TGTGCCAGCAGTTATTTCGCGGGGGGCTACACCTTC
abundance: NA; d_gene: NA; j_gene: TRBJ1-2; v_gene: TRBV2; CDR3aa: CASTYAYGYTF; CDR3nt: TGTGCCAGCACCTATGCCTATGGCTACACCTTC
abundance: NA; d_gene: NA; j_gene: TRBJ2-7; v_gene: TRBV10-3; CDR3aa: CAISESGPYEQYF; CDR3nt: TGTGCCATCAGTGAGTCTGGTCCCTACGAGCAGTACTTC
abundance: NA; d_gene: NA; j_gene: TRBJ1-1; v_gene: TRBV12-3/TRBV12-4; CDR3aa: CATDWGRGSEAFF; CDR3nt: TGTGCCACCGACTGGGGCCGAGGGTCTGAAGCTTTCTTT
abundance: NA; d_gene: TRBD2; j_gene: TRBJ2-7; v_gene: TRBV9; CDR3aa: CASSVDPGLAYEQYF; CDR3nt: TGTGCCAGCAGCGTGGACCCGGGACTAGCATACGAGCAGTACTTC
abundance: NA; d_gene: TRBD1; j_gene: TRBJ2-1; v_gene: TRBV7-2; CDR3aa: CASSISGTGSNEQFF; CDR3nt: TGTGCCAGCAGCATATCCGGGACAGGGAGCAATGAGCAGTTCTTC
abundance: NA; d_gene: NA; j_gene: TRBJ1-6; v_gene: TRBV6-6; CDR3aa: CASRRGTPNSPLHF; CDR3nt: TGTGCCAGCAGACGCGGGACACCTAATTCACCCCTCCACTTT
abundance: NA; d_gene: NA; j_gene: TRBJ1-6; v_gene: TRBV5-4; CDR3aa: CASTIWGSYNSPLHF; CDR3nt: TGTGCCAGCACCATTTGGGGGTCCTATAATTCACCCCTCCACTTT
abundance: NA; d_gene: TRBD2; j_gene: TRBJ2-1; v_gene: TRBV3-1/TRBV3-2; CDR3aa: CASSLPARLAGGHEQFF; CDR3nt: TGTGCCAGCAGCCTTCCGGCAAGACTAGCGGGAGGGCATGAGCAGTTCTTC
abundance: NA; d_gene: TRBD2; j_gene: TRBJ2-7; v_gene: TRBV24-1; CDR3aa: CATSDSRLAGLEQYF; CDR3nt: TGTGCCACCAGTGATAGCAGGCTAGCGGGACTAGAGCAGTACTTC
abundance: NA; d_gene: NA; j_gene: TRBJ2-3; v_gene: TRBV13; CDR3aa: CASSLDGEEAQYF; CDR3nt: TGTGCCAGCAGCTTAGATGGGGAGGAAGCGCAGTATTTT
abundance: NA; d_gene: NA; j_gene: TRBJ1-5; v_gene: TRBV5-1; CDR3aa: CASSLGGFNQPQHF; CDR3nt: TGCGCCAGCAGCTTGGGAGGCTTCAATCAGCCCCAGCATTTT
abundance: NA; d_gene: NA; j_gene: TRBJ2-7; v_gene: TRBV13; CDR3aa: CASSFDRLAEQYF; CDR3nt: TGTGCCAGCAGCTTCGACAGGCTGGCCGAGCAGTACTTC
abundance: NA; d_gene: TRBD2; j_gene: TRBJ2-1; v_gene: TRBV19; CDR3aa: CASSISRLAGAYNEQFF; CDR3nt: TGTGCCAGTAGTATATCCCGACTAGCGGGAGCCTACAATGAGCAGTTCTTC
abundance: NA; d_gene: NA; j_gene: TRBJ2-1; v_gene: TRBV12-5; CDR3aa: CASGLVIKEGYNEQFF; CDR3nt: TGTGCTAGTGGTTTGGTAATCAAGGAAGGCTACAATGAGCAGTTCTTC
abundance: NA; d_gene: NA; j_gene: TRBJ2-7; v_gene: TRBV19; CDR3aa: CAPPWGEQYF; CDR3nt: TGTGCCCCCCCTTGGGGGGAGCAGTACTTC
abundance: few; d_gene: TRBD2; j_gene: TRBJ2-7; v_gene: TRBV5-6; CDR3aa: CASSQPGLAYEQYF; CDR3nt: TGTGCCAGCAGCCAGCCGGGACTAGCCTACGAGCAGTACTTC
abundance: NA; d_gene: NA; j_gene: TRBJ1-1; v_gene: TRBV9; CDR3aa: CASSGAYTEAFF; CDR3nt: TGTGCCAGCAGCGGGGCCTACACTGAAGCTTTCTTT
abundance: NA; d_gene: NA; j_gene: TRBJ1-3; v_gene: TRBV5-1; CDR3aa: CASSLVEGPGNTIYF; CDR3nt: TGCGCCAGCAGCTTGGTGGAAGGCCCTGGAAACACCATATATTTT
abundance: NA; d_gene: NA; j_gene: TRBJ1-1; v_gene: TRBV19; CDR3aa: CASSPGTEAFF; CDR3nt: TGTGCCAGTAGTCCTGGGACTGAAGCTTTCTTT
abundance: NA; d_gene: NA; j_gene: TRBJ2-5; v_gene: TRBV21-1; CDR3aa: CASSPPGTQYF; CDR3nt: TGTGCCAGCAGTCCGCCGGGGACCCAGTACTTC
abundance: NA; d_gene: NA; j_gene: TRBJ2-7; v_gene: TRBV7-8; CDR3aa: CASSFLYEQYF; CDR3nt: TGTGCCAGCAGCTTTTTGTACGAGCAGTACTTC
abundance: NA; d_gene: NA; j_gene: TRBJ1-6; v_gene: TRBV6-5; CDR3aa: CASNPGRGGGSPLHF; CDR3nt: TGTGCCAGCAACCCTGGTAGGGGTGGCGGATCACCCCTCCACTTT
abundance: once; d_gene: NA; j_gene: TRBJ1-6; v_gene: TRBV5-6; CDR3aa: CASSLGGTPLHF; CDR3nt: TGTGCCAGCAGCTTGGGGGGGACACCCCTCCACTTT